The present T cell receptor beta chain was sequenced within a study of graft-versus-host responses after intestinal transplantation. Study-level information: Recipients received multivisceral, liver-intestinal, or isolated intestinal transplants. Every transplant recipient was induced with anti-thymocyte globulin, then maintained on tacrolimus and steroids for two to three years. General observations from the study: Maximum circulating GvH clone levels tracked with early post-transplant HvG decreases. Clonal ratios of graft-versus-host to host-versus-graft in allografts were high for patients exhibiting graft-donor T cell macrochimerism.

As for this clone: Its antigen is unidentified.

Profiling relied on immunoSEQ multiplex PCR, and the TCRdb table lists in-frame clones only, not all of them. The sample has roughly 100,000 clones, roughly 89% seen once. The V end lost 0 bases, the J end lost 5 bases, and 10 bases lay between the germline ends. This CDR3 has 14 residues. CDR1 and CDR2 (germline): LNHNV, YYDKDF (reference sequence). This clonotype originated in a human donor who was the organ donor for an intestinal transplant. The sequencing here drew on unstimulated CD4+ T cells sorted from spleen or lymph node cells, taken before transplant. The chain is built from TRBV15 and TRBJ2-5; D perhaps matches TRBD2 (6 bases). CDR3 sequence (DNA): TGTGCCACCAGCAGAGACCCAGGGAGGGAGACCCAGTACTTC. It specifies CATSRDPGRETQYF.